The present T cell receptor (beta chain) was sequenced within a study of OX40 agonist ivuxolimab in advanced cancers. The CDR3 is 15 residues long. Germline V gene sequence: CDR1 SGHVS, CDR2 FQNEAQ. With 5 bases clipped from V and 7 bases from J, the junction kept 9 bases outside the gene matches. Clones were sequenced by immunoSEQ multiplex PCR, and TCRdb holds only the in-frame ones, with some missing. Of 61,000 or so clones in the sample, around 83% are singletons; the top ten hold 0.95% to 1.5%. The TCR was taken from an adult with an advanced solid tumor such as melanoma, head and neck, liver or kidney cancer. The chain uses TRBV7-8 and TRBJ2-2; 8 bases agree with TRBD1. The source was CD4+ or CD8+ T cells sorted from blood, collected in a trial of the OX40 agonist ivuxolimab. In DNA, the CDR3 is TGTGCCAGCAGCCTACGGACAGGGTATGGCGGGGAGCTGTTTTTT. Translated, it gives CASSLRTGYGGELFF. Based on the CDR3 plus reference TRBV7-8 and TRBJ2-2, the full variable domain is GAGVSQSPRYKVAKRGQDVALRCDPISGHVSLFWYQQALGQGPEFLTYFQNEAQLDKSGLPSDRFFAERPEGSVSTLKIQRTQQEDSAVYLCASSLRTGYGGELFFGEGSRLTVL.